What follows are 18 T cell receptor beta chains derived from one specimen sequenced in a study of CD8 T cells in Susac syndrome. Reverse transcription of about 0.45 to 1 ug RNA was performed with random hexamers. TCRdb re-derived calls from the immunoSEQ multiplex PCR reads in MiXCR, one entry per CDR3 protein. The data hold some 220,000 distinct CDR3 sequences, with approximately 95% observed a single time. The sequencing sample was made of CD4+ T cells from PBMCs. The receptors stem from a human donor with multiple sclerosis.

This chain links TRBV27 with TRBJ1-5; weak D call: TRBD1 (5 bases). V lost 6 bases and J lost 9, with 12 bases in between. The CDR3 consists of 12 residues. Germline assignment: CDR1 MNHEY and CDR2 SMNVEV (reference sequence). The DNA of the CDR3 is TGTGCCAGCAGCGGGACGCGTGGGCCCCAGCATTTT. Protein: CASSGTRGPQHF.

Here the CDR3 reads CASSTRDRGWYEQYF. The CDR3 coding sequence is TGTGCCAGCAGTACCCGGGACAGGGGTTGGTACGAGCAGTACTTC. The rearrangement joins TRBV6-5 to TRBJ2-7, with 10 bases matching TRBD1. CDR3 size: 15 residues. Germline V lookup: CDR1 MNHEY, CDR2 SVGAGI. Trimming took 5 bases from V and 4 from J; bases not matched to a gene: 8.

The CDR3 loop reads CASSEGGSGGPQFF. The CDR3 coding sequence is TGTGCCAGCAGTGAGGGAGGTAGCGGGGGCCCCCAGTTCTTC. The chain joins TRBV2 to TRBJ2-1; 9 nucleotides match TRBD2. The CDR3 totals 14 residues. Germline-derived CDR1 and CDR2 are SNHLY and FYNNEI. Trimming removed 3 bases from V and 13 bases from J; junction bases left unmatched: 10.

The chain joins TRBV20-1 to TRBJ1-1; D is undetermined. The CDR3 extends over 10 amino acids. V was shortened by 4 bases and J by 6 bases, with 6 bases between the two germline ends. Germline CDR1 reads DFQATT; CDR2 reads SNEGSKA (reference sequence). The CDR3 region is CSANVPEAFF. The CDR3 nucleotides read TGCAGTGCTAACGTTCCTGAAGCTTTCTTT.

The chain links TRBV19 to TRBJ1-1; D might be TRBD1 (6 bases). In germline, CDR1 is LNHDA, CDR2 SQIVND (reference sequence). This CDR3 contains 12 residues. V dropped 6 bases and J dropped 6 bases, with 11 bases sitting between them. The CDR3 protein is CASRQGPAEAFF. In nucleotides, the CDR3 is TGTGCCAGTAGACAGGGTCCCGCTGAAGCTTTCTTT. The variable domain in full, with the rest retrieved from reference TRBV19 and TRBJ1-1, is DGGITQSPKYLFRKEGQNVTLSCEQNLNHDAMYWYRQDPGQGLRLIYYSQIVNDFQKGDIAEGYSVSREKKESFPLTVTSAQKNPTAFYLCASRQGPAEAFFGQGTRLTVV.

The chain has TRBV24-1 and TRBJ1-1; 7 bases fit TRBD1. V gave up 1 base and J gave up 0 bases; unmatched junction bases: 7. CDR3 size: 17 residues. Germline CDR1 and CDR2: KGHDR and SFDVKD. This CDR3 reads CATSDFGRGRVNTEAFF. For the CDR3, the DNA is TGTGCCACCAGTGATTTCGGAAGGGGGCGGGTGAACACTGAAGCTTTCTTT.

The chain employs TRBV3-1 and TRBJ1-1; 7 positions agree with TRBD1. CDR1 is LGHDT, CDR2 YNNKEL, per germline (reference sequence). CDR3 size: 18 residues. J lost 0 bases, V lost 1 base, and 11 bases had no gene match. CDR3: CASSQAPMTGPMNTEAFF. DNA for the CDR3: TGTGCCAGCAGCCAAGCCCCGATGACAGGGCCCATGAACACTGAAGCTTTCTTT. Drawing the rest from reference TRBV3-1 and TRBJ1-1, the complete variable domain is DTAVSQTPKYLVTQMGNDKSIKCEQNLGHDTMYWYKQDSKKFLKIMFSYNNKELIINETVPNRFSPKSPDKAHLNLHINSLELGDSAVYFCASSQAPMTGPMNTEAFFGQGTRLTVV.

This chain links TRBV30 with TRBJ1-1; D perhaps matches TRBD1 (5 bases). The V gene lost 1 base and the J gene lost 0 bases, with 12 bases spanning the gap. Germline CDR1 and CDR2: GTSNPN and SVGIG (reference sequence). The CDR3 sequence is 15 residues long. CDR3 in amino acids: CAWSGAGGMNTEAFF. For the CDR3, the DNA is TGTGCCTGGAGTGGAGCCGGGGGGATGAACACTGAAGCTTTCTTT.

The J gene is TRBJ2-7, the V gene TRBV7-9, with 9 nucleotides matching TRBD1. This CDR3 is built from 15 residues. V lost 7 bases, J lost 0 bases, and 7 bases stayed unmatched. Germline V gene data show CDR1 as SEHNR and CDR2 as FQNEAQ (reference sequence). CDR3 amino acids: CASKGQGPTSYEQYF. DNA for the CDR3: TGTGCCAGCAAAGGACAGGGGCCGACCTCCTACGAGCAGTACTTC.

This CDR3 reads CSGRGFTDTQYF. The CDR3 DNA reads as TGCAGTGGAAGGGGGTTCACAGATACGCAGTATTTT. The chain carries TRBV29-1 and TRBJ2-3, with D possibly being TRBD1 (6 bases). The CDR3 consists of 12 residues. Germline V CDR1 and CDR2: SQVTM, ANQGSEA.

The chain employs TRBV2 and TRBJ1-6; D is unresolved. CDR3 size: 18 residues. The ends were cut back, 2 bases at V and 5 bases at J, with 19 bases in the middle. The germline gives CDR1 SNHLY, CDR2 FYNNEI. The chain's CDR3 is CASSESGRSWGDNSPLHF. The CDR3, as DNA: TGTGCCAGCAGTGAATCCGGGCGGTCGTGGGGAGATAATTCACCCCTCCACTTT. The full variable domain, rest sourced from reference TRBV2 and TRBJ1-6, is EPEVTQTPSHQVTQMGQEVILRCVPISNHLYFYWYRQILGQKVEFLVSFYNNEISEKSEIFDDQFSVERPDGSNFTLKIRSTKLEDSAMYFCASSESGRSWGDNSPLHFGNGTRLTVT.

The V call is TRBV7-9, the J call TRBJ2-4, with 7 bases lining up with TRBD1. Losses at the gene ends were 6 bases for V and 4 bases for J; bases not matched to a gene: 9. The CDR3 is 15 amino acids. Per germline, CDR1 SEHNR and CDR2 FQNEAQ (reference sequence). The CDR3 DNA is TGTGCCAGCAGTCAGGCCGGGACAGAGAAAAACATTCAGTACTTC. Translating gives CASSQAGTEKNIQYF.

This clonotype was counted a single time. This chain uses TRBV5-1 with TRBJ2-1; 7 bases are shared with TRBD1. The CDR3 sequence is 15 residues long. V gave up 0 bases and J gave up 4 bases; unmatched junction bases: 4. Germline values: CDR1 SGHRS, CDR2 YFSETQ. The CDR3 loop is CASSLEGAVYNEQFF. The CDR3 DNA follows: TGCGCCAGCAGCTTGGAGGGGGCCGTTTACAATGAGCAGTTCTTC.

The table lists this clonotype with a count of one. J is TRBJ2-5 and V is TRBV29-1, with D perhaps TRBD1 (6 bases). Germline values: CDR1 SQVTM, CDR2 ANQGSEA. CDR3 size: 16 residues. The V end was cut by 6 bases, the J end by 1 base, with 21 bases between. CDR3 region: CSVTRTGNGLQETQYF. For the CDR3, the DNA is TGCAGCGTCACCCGTACAGGGAATGGACTCCAAGAGACCCAGTACTTC.

This clonotype was found once. The chain employs TRBV29-1 and TRBJ2-7; D is ambiguous. The V gene lost 6 bases and the J gene lost 3 bases, with 9 bases spanning the gap. Looked up from germline, CDR1 is SQVTM and CDR2 is ANQGSEA. CDR3 size: 11 residues. DNA for the CDR3: TGCAGCGTCGCCAGTATCTACGAGCAGTACTTC. This gives the protein CSVASIYEQYF.

CDR3 sequence: CASSPYGTGVILGNQPQHF. The CDR3 DNA sequence: TGTGCCAGCAGCCCCTATGGGACAGGGGTCATATTGGGCAATCAGCCCCAGCATTTT. The chain joins TRBV12-3 or TRBV12-4 to TRBJ1-5; TRBD1 matches at 10 bases. V lost 6 bases and J lost 2; bases outside the gene matches: 16. This CDR3 has 19 residues.

The chain is built from TRBV4-1 and TRBJ1-5; D is possibly TRBD1 (6 bases). The CDR3 has 16 amino acids. Germline values: CDR1 MGHRA, CDR2 YSYEKL. The germline V and J ends were trimmed by 6 bases and 4 bases, with 19 bases remaining between them. The CDR3, as DNA: TGCGCCAGCAGGCCGGGGGGGGCAGAGCTTAATCAGCCCCAGCATTTT. It specifies CASRPGGAELNQPQHF.

The chain joins TRBV20-1 to TRBJ2-1, with TRBD2 matching over 7 bases. The CDR3 runs 14 residues. Germline assignment: CDR1 DFQATT and CDR2 SNEGSKA (reference sequence). J lost 5 bases, V lost 3 bases, and 7 bases had no gene match. The CDR3 loop reads CSARKRRENNEQFF. For the CDR3, the DNA is TGCAGTGCTAGGAAGCGGCGGGAGAACAATGAGCAGTTCTTC.